A selection of T cell receptor beta chains follows, all from one sample in a study of cytotoxic CD8 clonotypes in ibrutinib-treated CLL. Sequencing was performed with immunoSEQ multiplex PCR; in TCRdb, only in-frame clones are kept and a portion is missing. There are a few hundred thousand clones in the sample; around 70% occur only once, and 15% lies in the top ten. The sample consisted of PBMCs, taken after 24 months of ibrutinib treatment. The receptors here all came from a human donor with chronic lymphocytic leukemia. The CDR3 runs from the conserved cysteine through the conserved F or W. The D gene is left open where the match is weak. Rows give clone size only sometimes, using once, few, many, or a class for an expanded clone.

J: TRBJ1-1; V: TRBV13; length: 16; size: once; D: .; CDR3: CASSYNPPGGYTEAFF; DNA: TGTGCCAGCAGCTACAACCCGCCGGGTGGTTACACTGAGGCTTTCTTT
J: TRBJ2-1; V: TRBV28; length: 11; size: few; D: TRBD2; CDR3: CASIGGREQFF; DNA: TGTGCCAGTATTGGCGGGAGGGAGCAGTTCTTC
J: TRBJ2-7; V: TRBV7-9; length: 16; size: .; D: .; CDR3: CASSLLTGPYAYEQYF; DNA: TGTGCCAGCAGCCTTTTGACAGGCCCTTACGCCTACGAGCAGTACTTC
J: TRBJ2-7; V: TRBV6-5; length: 15; size: .; D: TRBD1; CDR3: CASTKDRGFSYEQYF; DNA: TGTGCCAGCACCAAGGACAGGGGATTCTCCTACGAGCAGTACTTC
J: TRBJ2-7; V: TRBV11-2; length: 13; size: .; D: .; CDR3: CASSPGALAEQYF; DNA: TGTGCCAGCAGCCCCGGTGCGCTGGCGGAGCAGTACTTC
J: TRBJ2-5; V: TRBV4-3; length: 13; size: .; D: .; CDR3: CASSPRAGETQYF; DNA: TGCGCCAGCAGCCCCCGGGCGGGGGAGACCCAGTACTTC
J: TRBJ2-5; V: TRBV9; length: 15; size: .; D: .; CDR3: CASSVFLGSGEAQYF; DNA: TGTGCCAGCAGCGTATTTCTGGGGTCCGGGGAGGCCCAGTACTTC
J: TRBJ2-1; V: TRBV7-9; length: 16; size: .; D: .; CDR3: CASSLLFAGTNNEQFF; DNA: TGTGCCAGCAGCTTATTGTTTGCAGGGACGAACAATGAGCAGTTCTTC
J: TRBJ2-5; V: TRBV2; length: 16; size: .; D: TRBD2; CDR3: CASSEVFGLAGETQYF; DNA: TGTGCCAGCAGTGAAGTTTTTGGTCTAGCGGGAGAGACCCAGTACTTC
J: TRBJ1-6; V: TRBV2; length: 16; size: .; D: TRBD1; CDR3: CASSDGQGIFDSPLHF; DNA: TGTGCCAGCAGCGACGGACAGGGAATCTTCGATTCACCCCTCCACTTT
J: TRBJ2-7; V: TRBV7-9; length: 12; size: .; D: .; CDR3: CASSLANREEYF; DNA: TGTGCCAGCAGCTTAGCGAACAGGGAGGAGTACTTC
J: TRBJ1-5; V: TRBV18; length: 13; size: .; D: .; CDR3: CASSWTANQPQHF; DNA: TGTGCCAGCTCATGGACAGCGAATCAGCCCCAGCATTTT
J: TRBJ2-5; V: TRBV11-1; length: 15; size: .; D: .; CDR3: CASSLRGGAPETQYF; DNA: TGTGCCAGCAGCTTAAGGGGGGGCGCCCCGGAGACCCAGTACTTC
J: TRBJ2-7; V: TRBV4-2; length: 16; size: .; D: TRBD1; CDR3: CASSHLTGDDVYEQYF; DNA: TGTGCCAGCAGCCACCTCACAGGGGACGATGTCTACGAGCAGTACTTC
J: TRBJ1-1; V: TRBV5-6; length: 14; size: few; D: .; CDR3: CASSLTGSDTEAFF; DNA: TGTGCCAGCAGCTTAACAGGGTCGGACACTGAAGCTTTCTTT
J: TRBJ2-7; V: TRBV19; length: 15; size: few; D: .; CDR3: CASSTGDGHFYEQYF; DNA: TGTGCCAGTAGTACGGGGGACGGACACTTCTACGAGCAGTACTTC
J: TRBJ2-3; V: TRBV20-1; length: 11; size: few; D: .; CDR3: CSARLGGTQYF; DNA: TGCAGTGCTAGACTCGGGGGTACGCAGTATTTT
J: TRBJ1-5; V: TRBV6-5; length: 15; size: .; D: .; CDR3: CASSLQPYSNQPQHF; DNA: TGTGCCAGCAGTTTACAGCCGTATAGCAATCAGCCCCAGCATTTT
J: TRBJ1-4; V: TRBV30; length: 13; size: .; D: .; CDR3: CAWSAGTNEKLFF; DNA: TGTGCCTGGAGCGCAGGGACTAATGAAAAACTGTTTTTT
J: TRBJ2-1; V: TRBV18; length: 15; size: .; D: TRBD2; CDR3: CASSLTSGDVDEQFF; DNA: TGTGCCAGCTCACTCACTAGCGGGGATGTGGATGAGCAGTTCTTC
J: TRBJ1-4; V: TRBV5-1; length: 16; size: .; D: TRBD1; CDR3: CASNPGQGRTNEKLFF; DNA: TGCGCCAGCAACCCCGGACAGGGTCGAACTAATGAAAAACTGTTTTTT
J: TRBJ1-1; V: TRBV7-9; length: 11; size: .; D: .; CDR3: CATPEGVEAFF; DNA: TGTGCCACCCCGGAGGGCGTTGAAGCTTTCTTT
J: TRBJ2-3; V: TRBV5-1; length: 16; size: .; D: .; CDR3: CASSLETGRGTDTQYF; DNA: TGCGCCAGCAGCTTGGAAACAGGGCGGGGGACAGATACGCAGTATTTT
J: TRBJ2-3; V: TRBV5-1; length: 16; size: .; D: .; CDR3: CASASSGNPSTDTQYF; DNA: TGCGCCAGCGCCTCCTCGGGCAATCCTAGCACAGATACGCAGTATTTT
J: TRBJ2-7; V: TRBV29-1; length: 13; size: .; D: TRBD1; CDR3: CSAKTGGSGEQYF; DNA: TGCAGCGCAAAGACAGGGGGGAGCGGCGAGCAGTACTTC
J: TRBJ2-1; V: TRBV7-3; length: 13; size: few; D: .; CDR3: CASSLTGNNEQFF; DNA: TGTGCCAGCAGCCTCACAGGGAACAATGAGCAGTTCTTC
J: TRBJ2-5; V: TRBV6-6; length: 12; size: .; D: TRBD2; CDR3: CASQEGGETQYF; DNA: TGTGCCAGCCAGGAGGGAGGGGAGACCCAGTACTTC
J: TRBJ2-7; V: TRBV7-9; length: 13; size: .; D: .; CDR3: CASSLGGQFEQYF; DNA: TGTGCCAGCAGCTTAGGCGGACAGTTTGAGCAGTACTTC
J: TRBJ2-7; V: TRBV27; length: 16; size: .; D: TRBD2; CDR3: CASSLAPSGSRYEQYF; DNA: TGTGCCAGCAGTTTAGCTCCTAGCGGGAGTCGCTACGAGCAGTACTTC
J: TRBJ2-7; V: TRBV20-1; length: 11; size: .; D: TRBD2; CDR3: CSARGREGLNF; DNA: TGCAGTGCTAGGGGGCGGGAGGGCTTAAACTTC
J: TRBJ2-7; V: TRBV11-3; length: 12; size: few; D: .; CDR3: CANPSPAYEQYF; DNA: TGTGCCAACCCTTCACCCGCTTACGAGCAGTACTTC
J: TRBJ1-1; V: TRBV29-1; length: 13; size: .; D: .; CDR3: CSGRGVVNTEAFF; DNA: TGCAGCGGCCGGGGGGTTGTGAACACTGAAGCTTTCTTT
J: TRBJ2-1; V: TRBV28; length: 15; size: few; D: TRBD2; CDR3: CASRTPGLAGFEQFF; DNA: TGTGCCAGCAGAACGCCGGGACTAGCGGGGTTTGAGCAGTTCTTC
J: TRBJ1-2; V: TRBV27; length: 13; size: few; D: .; CDR3: CASSSLGNYGYTF; DNA: TGTGCCAGCAGTTCCCTTGGTAACTATGGCTACACCTTC
J: TRBJ2-3; V: TRBV30; length: 14; size: .; D: .; CDR3: CAWSAPRGRNTQYF; DNA: TGTGCCTGGAGTGCGCCTCGGGGGCGTAATACGCAGTATTTT
J: TRBJ2-3; V: TRBV7-8; length: 14; size: .; D: TRBD1; CDR3: CASSKGQGTDTQYF; DNA: TGTGCCAGCAGCAAAGGACAGGGGACAGATACGCAGTATTTT
J: TRBJ1-5; V: TRBV19; length: 14; size: .; D: .; CDR3: CASWEGRGNQPQHF; DNA: TGTGCCAGCTGGGAGGGTCGGGGCAATCAGCCCCAGCATTTT
J: TRBJ2-3; V: TRBV7-7; length: 15; size: .; D: TRBD2; CDR3: CASSLAGGPADTQYF; DNA: TGTGCTAGCAGCTTGGCGGGAGGGCCGGCAGATACGCAGTATTTT
J: TRBJ2-7; V: TRBV6-5; length: 15; size: once; D: TRBD1; CDR3: CASSYKYRGTYEQYF; DNA: TGTGCCAGCAGTTACAAATACAGGGGAACCTACGAGCAGTACTTC
J: TRBJ2-1; V: TRBV7-3; length: 14; size: .; D: .; CDR3: CASSLDLVVNEQFF; DNA: TGTGCCAGCAGCTTGGACTTAGTTGTCAATGAGCAGTTCTTC
J: TRBJ2-5; V: TRBV19; length: 13; size: .; D: .; CDR3: CATEDGEQETQYF; DNA: TGTGCCACAGAGGACGGGGAGCAAGAGACCCAGTACTTC
J: TRBJ2-3; V: TRBV19; length: 15; size: .; D: TRBD1; CDR3: CASNPTGQGYNTQYF; DNA: TGTGCCAGTAATCCGACGGGACAGGGTTATAATACGCAGTATTTT
J: TRBJ2-2; V: TRBV10-1; length: 15; size: .; D: TRBD1; CDR3: CARDREIRNTGELFF; DNA: TGCGCCAGGGACAGGGAGATTCGGAACACCGGGGAGCTGTTTTTT
J: TRBJ2-7; V: TRBV4-1; length: 15; size: .; D: .; CDR3: CASSQELGGAYEQYF; DNA: TGCGCCAGCAGCCAAGAGCTAGGGGGGGCCTACGAGCAGTACTTC
J: TRBJ1-5; V: TRBV4-3; length: 13; size: .; D: .; CDR3: CASSQDSYQPQHF; DNA: TGCGCCAGCAGCCAAGACAGTTATCAGCCCCAGCATTTT
J: TRBJ2-3; V: TRBV27; length: 17; size: once; D: TRBD2; CDR3: CASSQLGLAGDTDTQYF; DNA: TGTGCCAGCAGTCAACTGGGACTAGCGGGAGACACAGATACGCAGTATTTT
J: TRBJ1-5; V: TRBV30; length: 13; size: few; D: .; CDR3: CACQTIGAGPQHF; DNA: TGTGCCTGCCAGACAATCGGGGCCGGGCCCCAGCATTTT